The clone carrying this T cell receptor beta chain was found a few times. In the study's own analysis: Researchers report that nucleated cell counts were estimated from reference gene primer amplification. Here immunoSEQ multiplex PCR was the method, and the copy in TCRdb shows in-frame clones only, minus some. The DNA was the basis for D and trimming; V, J and clone size are from that table. The sample yields just under 40,000 clones, around 74% seen once. Trimming took 3 bases from V and 1 from J, leaving 6 bases between them. The germline V gene has CDR1 LNHDA and CDR2 SQIVND (reference sequence). The CDR3 length is 14 residues. The sample belongs to a study of blood T cell repertoires in COVID-19. The wider study: Donors in the United States, Italy and Spain gave samples during acute or convalescent COVID-19. PBMCs, B-cell-depleted T cells, or T cells were the source of the cDNA or gDNA that made up the material.

The material sequenced was peripheral blood. The V call is TRBV19, the J call TRBJ2-2; tentative D call: TRBD2 (6 bases). This TCR was sampled from a man between 65 and 85 years old with acute or convalescent COVID-19. For the CDR3, the DNA is TGTGCCAGTAGTATGCGGGAGAACACCGGGGAGCTGTTTTTT. This translates into CASSMRENTGELFF.